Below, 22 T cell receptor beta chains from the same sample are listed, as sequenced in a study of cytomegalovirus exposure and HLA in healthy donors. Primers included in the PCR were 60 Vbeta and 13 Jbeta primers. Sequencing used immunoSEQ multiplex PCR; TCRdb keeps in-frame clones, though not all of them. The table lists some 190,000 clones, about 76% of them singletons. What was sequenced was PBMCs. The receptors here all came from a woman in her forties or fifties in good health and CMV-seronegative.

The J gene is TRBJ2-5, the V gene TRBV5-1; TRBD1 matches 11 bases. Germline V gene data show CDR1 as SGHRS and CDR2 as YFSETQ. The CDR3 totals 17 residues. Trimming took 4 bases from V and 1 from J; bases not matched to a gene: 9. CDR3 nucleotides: TGCGCCAGCAGCCCATCCGGGACAGGGGGTTTCCAAGAGACCCAGTACTTC. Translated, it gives CASSPSGTGGFQETQYF.

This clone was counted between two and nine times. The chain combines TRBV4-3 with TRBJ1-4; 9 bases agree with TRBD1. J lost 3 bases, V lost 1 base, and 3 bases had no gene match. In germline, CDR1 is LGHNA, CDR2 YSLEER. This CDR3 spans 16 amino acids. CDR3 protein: CASSQATGGANEKLFF. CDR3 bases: TGCGCCAGCAGCCAAGCGACAGGGGGGGCTAATGAAAAACTGTTTTTT.

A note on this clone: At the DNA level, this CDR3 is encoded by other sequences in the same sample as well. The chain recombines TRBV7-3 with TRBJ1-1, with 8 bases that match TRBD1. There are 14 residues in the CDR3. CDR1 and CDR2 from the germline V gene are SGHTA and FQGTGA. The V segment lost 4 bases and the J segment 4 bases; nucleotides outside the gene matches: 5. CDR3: CASSSQGAGTEAFF. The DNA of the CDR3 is TGTGCCAGCAGCTCCCAGGGGGCCGGCACTGAAGCTTTCTTT.

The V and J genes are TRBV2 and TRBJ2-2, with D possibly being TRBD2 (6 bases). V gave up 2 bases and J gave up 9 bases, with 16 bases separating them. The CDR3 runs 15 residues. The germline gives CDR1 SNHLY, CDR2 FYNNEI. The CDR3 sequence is CASSETSFSPRELFF. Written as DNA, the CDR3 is TGTGCCAGCAGTGAAACTAGCTTTTCACCCAGGGAGCTGTTTTTT.

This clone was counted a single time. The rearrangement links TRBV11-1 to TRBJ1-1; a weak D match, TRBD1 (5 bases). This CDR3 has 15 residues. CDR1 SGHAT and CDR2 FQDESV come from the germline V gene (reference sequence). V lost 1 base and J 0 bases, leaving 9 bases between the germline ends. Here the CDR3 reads CASSLGDSMNTEAFF. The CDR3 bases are TGTGCCAGCAGCTTAGGTGACAGCATGAACACTGAAGCTTTCTTT.

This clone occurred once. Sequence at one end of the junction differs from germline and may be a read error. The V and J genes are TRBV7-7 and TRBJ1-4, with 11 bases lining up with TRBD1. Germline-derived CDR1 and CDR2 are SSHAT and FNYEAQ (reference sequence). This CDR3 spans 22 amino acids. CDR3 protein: CASSLETSSRDRGISLWEKLFF. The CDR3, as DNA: TGTGCTAGCAGCTTAGAGACTAGTTCCCGGGACAGGGGGATAAGTTTATGGGAAAAACTGTTTTTT.

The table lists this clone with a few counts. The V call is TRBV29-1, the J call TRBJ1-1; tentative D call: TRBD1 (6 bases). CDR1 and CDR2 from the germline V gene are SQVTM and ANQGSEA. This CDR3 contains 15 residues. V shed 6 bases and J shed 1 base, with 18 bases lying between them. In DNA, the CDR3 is TGCAGCGTCCTTACAGGGTTGTTTGAGAACACTGAAGCTTTCTTT. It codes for CSVLTGLFENTEAFF.

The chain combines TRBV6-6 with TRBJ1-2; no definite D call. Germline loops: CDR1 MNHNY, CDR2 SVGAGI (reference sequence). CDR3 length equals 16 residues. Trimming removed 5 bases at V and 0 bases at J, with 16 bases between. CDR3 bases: TGTGCCAGCAGTCTGACATCACCCGCTTCTAACTATGGCTACACCTTC. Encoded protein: CASSLTSPASNYGYTF.

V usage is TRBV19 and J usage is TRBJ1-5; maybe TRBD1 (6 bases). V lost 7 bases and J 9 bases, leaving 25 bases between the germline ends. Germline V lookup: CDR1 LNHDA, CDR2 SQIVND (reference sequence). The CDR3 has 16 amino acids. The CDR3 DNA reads TGTGCCAGTACCAATGAGAGACAGGCCGGGGTTTTGCCCCAGCATTTT. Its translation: CASTNERQAGVLPQHF.

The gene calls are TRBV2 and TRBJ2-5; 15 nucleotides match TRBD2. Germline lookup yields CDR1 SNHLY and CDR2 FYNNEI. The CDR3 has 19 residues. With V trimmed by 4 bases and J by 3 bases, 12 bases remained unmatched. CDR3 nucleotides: TGTGCCAGCAGTGTACTGACGTGGACTAGCGGGGGGGCAGAAGAGACCCAGTACTTC. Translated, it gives CASSVLTWTSGGAEETQYF.

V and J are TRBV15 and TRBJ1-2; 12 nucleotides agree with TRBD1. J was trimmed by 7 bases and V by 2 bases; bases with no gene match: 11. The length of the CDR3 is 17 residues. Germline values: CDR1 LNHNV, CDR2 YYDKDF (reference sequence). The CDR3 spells CATSRSPGQGASSGYTF. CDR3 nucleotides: TGTGCCACCAGCAGATCACCGGGACAGGGGGCGTCAAGTGGCTACACCTTC.

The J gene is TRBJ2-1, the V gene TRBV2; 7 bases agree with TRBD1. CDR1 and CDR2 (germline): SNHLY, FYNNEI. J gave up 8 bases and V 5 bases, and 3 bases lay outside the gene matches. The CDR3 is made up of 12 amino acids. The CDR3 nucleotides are TGTGCCAGCAGTAAGGGGGCTTATGAGCAGTTCTTC. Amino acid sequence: CASSKGAYEQFF.

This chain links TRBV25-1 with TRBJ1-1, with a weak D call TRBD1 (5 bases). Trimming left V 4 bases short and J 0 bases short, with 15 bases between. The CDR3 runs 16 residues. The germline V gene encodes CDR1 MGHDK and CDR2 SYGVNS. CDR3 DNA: TGTGCCAGCAGTGGACAAACAGGTCTCTTGAACACTGAAGCTTTCTTT. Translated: CASSGQTGLLNTEAFF.

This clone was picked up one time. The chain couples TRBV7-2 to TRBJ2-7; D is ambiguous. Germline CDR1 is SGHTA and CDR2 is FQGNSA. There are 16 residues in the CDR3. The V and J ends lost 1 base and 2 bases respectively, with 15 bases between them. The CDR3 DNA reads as TGTGCCAGCAGCTTAGACGTCGCTTACACAACCTACGAGCAGTACTTC. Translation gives CASSLDVAYTTYEQYF.

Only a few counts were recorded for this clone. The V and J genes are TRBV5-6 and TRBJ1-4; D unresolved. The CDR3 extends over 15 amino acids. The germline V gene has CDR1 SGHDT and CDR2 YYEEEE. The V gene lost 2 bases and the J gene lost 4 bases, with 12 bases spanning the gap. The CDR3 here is CASSFAPSGNEKLFF. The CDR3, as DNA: TGTGCCAGCAGCTTCGCCCCGTCGGGTAATGAAAAACTGTTTTTT.

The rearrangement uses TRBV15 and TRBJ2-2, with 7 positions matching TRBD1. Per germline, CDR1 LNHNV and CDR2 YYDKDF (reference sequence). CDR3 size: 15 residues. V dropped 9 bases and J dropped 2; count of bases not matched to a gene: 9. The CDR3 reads CATKTGTANTGELFF. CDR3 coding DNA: TGTGCCACGAAAACCGGGACAGCTAACACCGGGGAGCTGTTTTTT.

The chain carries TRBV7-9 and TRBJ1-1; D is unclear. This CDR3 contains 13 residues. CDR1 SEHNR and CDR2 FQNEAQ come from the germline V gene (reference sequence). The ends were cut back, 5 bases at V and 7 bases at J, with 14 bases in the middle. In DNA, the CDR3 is TGTGCCAGCAGCCCGCTCACTACGGATGAAGCTTTCTTT. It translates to CASSPLTTDEAFF.

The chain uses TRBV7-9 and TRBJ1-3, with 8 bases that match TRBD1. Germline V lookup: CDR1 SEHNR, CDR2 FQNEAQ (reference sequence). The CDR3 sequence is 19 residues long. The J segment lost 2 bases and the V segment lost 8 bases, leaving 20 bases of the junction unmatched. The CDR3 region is CASRPWTGNRRQPGNTIYF. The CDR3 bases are TGTGCCAGCCGTCCGTGGACAGGGAATAGGCGGCAACCTGGAAACACCATATATTTT.

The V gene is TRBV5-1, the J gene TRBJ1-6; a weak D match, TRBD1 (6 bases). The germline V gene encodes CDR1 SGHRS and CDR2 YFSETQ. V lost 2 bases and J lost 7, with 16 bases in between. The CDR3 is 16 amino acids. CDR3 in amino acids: CASSFQTGIRNSPLHF. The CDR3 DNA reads TGCGCCAGCAGCTTTCAAACAGGGATACGGAATTCACCCCTCCACTTT.

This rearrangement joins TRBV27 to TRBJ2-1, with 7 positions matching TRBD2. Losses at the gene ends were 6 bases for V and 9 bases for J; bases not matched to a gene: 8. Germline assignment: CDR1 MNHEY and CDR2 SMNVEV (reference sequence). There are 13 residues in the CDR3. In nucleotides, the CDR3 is TGTGCCAGCAGCGAGGGGAGGGTAGCTGAGCAGTTCTTC. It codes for CASSEGRVAEQFF.

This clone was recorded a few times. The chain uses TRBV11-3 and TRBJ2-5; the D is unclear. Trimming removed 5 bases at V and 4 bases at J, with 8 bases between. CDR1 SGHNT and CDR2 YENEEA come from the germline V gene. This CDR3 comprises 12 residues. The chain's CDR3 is CASSGPSETQYF. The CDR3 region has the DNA TGTGCCAGCAGCGGGCCCTCAGAGACCCAGTACTTC.

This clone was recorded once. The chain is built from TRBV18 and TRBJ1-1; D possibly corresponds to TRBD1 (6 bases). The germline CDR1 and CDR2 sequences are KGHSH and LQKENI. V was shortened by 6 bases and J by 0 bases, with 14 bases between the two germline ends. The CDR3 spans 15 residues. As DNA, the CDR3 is TGTGCCAGCTCTCCCCGACAGGACCTGAACACTGAAGCTTTCTTT. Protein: CASSPRQDLNTEAFF.